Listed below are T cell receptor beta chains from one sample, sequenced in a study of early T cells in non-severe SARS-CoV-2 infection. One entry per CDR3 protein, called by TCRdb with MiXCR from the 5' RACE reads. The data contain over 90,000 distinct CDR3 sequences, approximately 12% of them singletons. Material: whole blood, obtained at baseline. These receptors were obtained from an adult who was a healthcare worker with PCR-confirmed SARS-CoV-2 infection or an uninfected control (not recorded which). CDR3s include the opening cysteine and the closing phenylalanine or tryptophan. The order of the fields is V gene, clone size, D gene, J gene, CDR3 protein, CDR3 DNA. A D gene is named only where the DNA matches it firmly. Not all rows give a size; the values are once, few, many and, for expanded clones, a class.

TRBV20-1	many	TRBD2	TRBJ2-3	CSATVAGAGTDTQYF	TGCAGTGCGACAGTAGCGGGGGCCGGAACAGATACGCAGTATTTT
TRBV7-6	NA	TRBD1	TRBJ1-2	CASSNWDSGHYGYTF	TGTGCCAGCAGCAATTGGGACAGCGGCCACTATGGCTACACCTTC
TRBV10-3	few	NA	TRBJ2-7	CAISYDRETYEQYF	TGTGCCATCAGTTATGACCGGGAAACCTACGAGCAGTACTTC
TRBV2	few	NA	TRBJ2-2	CASSVDSTGELFF	TGTGCCAGCAGTGTGGACTCCACCGGGGAGCTGTTTTTT
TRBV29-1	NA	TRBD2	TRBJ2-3	CSVSRTSGTTDTQYF	TGCAGCGTCTCCCGGACTAGCGGGACCACAGATACGCAGTATTTT
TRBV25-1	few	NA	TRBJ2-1	CASRASTGSYNEQFF	TGTGCCAGCAGAGCTTCAACGGGATCCTACAATGAGCAGTTCTTC
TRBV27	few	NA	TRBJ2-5	CASSLSLAETQYF	TGTGCCAGCAGTTTGAGTCTAGCGGAGACCCAGTACTTC
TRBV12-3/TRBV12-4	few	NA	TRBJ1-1	CASRAGANPNTEAFF	TGTGCCAGCAGGGCAGGGGCAAACCCGAACACTGAAGCTTTCTTT
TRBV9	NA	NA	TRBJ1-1	CASSPSWNTEAFF	TGTGCCAGCAGCCCTTCGTGGAACACTGAAGCTTTCTTT
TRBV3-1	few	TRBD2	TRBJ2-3	CASSLGLAGRTDTQYF	TGTGCCAGCAGCTTGGGACTAGCGGGACGCACAGATACGCAGTATTTT
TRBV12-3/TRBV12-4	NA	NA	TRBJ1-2	CASSPTGWSGYTF	TGTGCCAGCAGCCCCACGGGGTGGTCTGGCTACACCTTC
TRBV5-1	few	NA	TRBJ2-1	CASSLGGGNTWNEQFF	TGCGCCAGCAGCTTGGGGGGAGGAAACACTTGGAATGAGCAGTTCTTC
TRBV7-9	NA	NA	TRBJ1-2	CASRNRTDFYGYTF	TGTGCCAGCAGAAACCGGACAGACTTCTATGGCTACACCTTC
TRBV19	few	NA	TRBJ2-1	CASSIRRTAGPQFF	TGTGCCAGTAGTATTCGGCGGACTGCCGGCCCACAGTTCTTC